What follows are 22 T cell receptor beta chains derived from one specimen sequenced in a study of blood T cells in healthy people across ages (dated by TCRdb to 2013 to 2016). The library was generated by 5' RACE. Instrument used: Illumina HiSeq 2500. A second PCR of roughly 7 to 11 cycles was performed with a sample-barcoded 5' primer and a J-beta primer mix. The public reads were reprocessed in TCRdb via fastp at Q25 and MiXCR, keeping in-frame beta chains. Rows are unified per CDR3 protein, each entry keeping the most common DNA and genes. This sample holds approximately 1.5 million distinct CDR3 sequences; roughly 43% were observed only once. Less than 5% of the sample comes from the top ten. The sequenced sample was blood. Receptors were obtained from a woman younger than 30 in good health.

The chain uses TRBV27 and TRBJ2-1; D might be TRBD1 (6 bases). Germline assignment: CDR1 MNHEY and CDR2 SMNVEV (reference sequence). V was cut by 4 bases and J by 10 bases, with 20 bases left in between. The CDR3 loop spans 15 amino acids. The CDR3 loop is CASSSTGKGRGEQFF. CDR3 DNA sequence: TGTGCCAGCAGTTCCACAGGGAAAGGACGCGGGGAGCAGTTCTTC.

This clonotype has more than one count but fewer than ten. The chain combines TRBV4-1 with TRBJ2-5; 10 nucleotides align to TRBD2. CDR3 length equals 18 residues. The germline V gene encodes CDR1 MGHRA and CDR2 YSYEKL. J lost 3 bases, V lost 2 bases, and 12 bases had no gene match. CDR3 sequence: CASSQRRLAGAAKETQYF. Written as DNA, the CDR3 is TGCGCCAGCAGCCAAAGACGTCTAGCGGGGGCTGCAAAAGAGACCCAGTACTTC.

Only one count was recorded for this clonotype. The CDR3 DNA is TGTGCCTGGAGTGTAAGGCAGGGGGCAGGTGAGCAGTTCTTC. This codes for CAWSVRQGAGEQFF. The chain recombines TRBV30 with TRBJ2-1, with 8 bases that match TRBD1. This CDR3 is built from 14 residues. V was clipped by 0 bases and J by 9 bases; unmatched bases: 7. CDR1 is GTSNPN, CDR2 SVGIG, per germline (reference sequence).

This chain connects TRBV11-2 to TRBJ2-2; D is unresolved. CDR1 SGHAT and CDR2 FQNNGV come from the germline V gene. The CDR3 has 13 amino acids. V lost 8 bases, J lost 5 bases, and 12 bases lay in between. The CDR3 spells CASLFGVTGELFF. CDR3 in DNA: TGTGCCAGCCTCTTTGGGGTTACCGGGGAGCTGTTTTTT. The whole variable domain, remainder taken from reference TRBV11-2 and TRBJ2-2, is EAGVAQSPRYKIIEKRQSVAFWCNPISGHATLYWYQQILGQGPKLLIQFQNNGVVDDSQLPKDRFSAERLKGVDSTLKIQPAKLEDSAVYLCASLFGVTGELFFGEGSRLTVL.

The CDR3 coding sequence is TGTGCCAGCAGCTACGATCGGGTGAACACTGAAGCTTTCTTT. This translates into CASSYDRVNTEAFF. V is TRBV7-2 and J is TRBJ1-1; D gene ambiguous. The germline V and J ends were trimmed by 4 bases and 0 bases, with 9 bases remaining between them. The germline gives CDR1 SGHTA, CDR2 FQGNSA. This CDR3 is built from 14 residues.

The genes are TRBV6-5 and TRBJ2-6, with a tentative D call TRBD1 (5 bases). V dropped 6 bases and J dropped 0 bases, with 12 bases sitting between them. Germline loops: CDR1 MNHEY, CDR2 SVGAGI. The CDR3 totals 16 residues. CDR3 bases: TGTGCCAGCAGGCGACAGATTCGCTCTGGGGCCAACGTCCTGACTTTC. This gives the protein CASRRQIRSGANVLTF.

This chain's CDR3 is CASSGSGTGEYNEQFF. CDR3 in DNA: TGTGCCAGCAGCGGGAGCGGGACAGGAGAATACAATGAGCAGTTCTTC. The gene calls are TRBV7-2 and TRBJ2-1; TRBD1 might be the D (8 bases). The CDR3 covers 16 residues. V lost 5 bases and J lost 4, with 18 bases in between. Germline V gene sequence: CDR1 SGHTA, CDR2 FQGNSA.

The rearrangement uses TRBV15 and TRBJ1-2; D is undetermined. Trimming took 5 bases from V and 2 from J, leaving 30 bases between them. This CDR3 has 20 residues. The germline CDR1 and CDR2 sequences are LNHNV and YYDKDF (reference sequence). The CDR3 spells CATSQGSILTDEQSNYGYTF. The CDR3 nucleotides are TGTGCCACCAGCCAAGGGAGCATACTGACTGATGAGCAGTCCAACTATGGCTACACCTTC.

This clonotype was picked up a small number of times. The genes are TRBV12-3 or TRBV12-4 and TRBJ2-1; 7 bases match TRBD2. The trim removed 3 bases at V and 4 bases at J, leaving 6 bases unmatched. The CDR3 covers 15 residues. The CDR3 DNA reads as TGTGCCAGCAGTTTGAATCGGCGGGGGTACAATGAGCAGTTCTTC. As protein: CASSLNRRGYNEQFF.

CDR3 loop: CATSPGGYNTGELFF. The CDR3 DNA sequence: TGTGCCACCAGTCCGGGGGGCTACAACACCGGGGAGCTGTTTTTT. The gene calls are TRBV24-1 and TRBJ2-2, with a possible D match to TRBD2 (7 bases). This CDR3 spans 15 amino acids. Germline V gene data show CDR1 as KGHDR and CDR2 as SFDVKD. V was pared by 6 bases and J by 2 bases, with 12 bases between.

Only a few counts were recorded for this clonotype. V is TRBV20-1 and J is TRBJ2-1, with TRBD2 identical over 10 bases. Germline CDR1 DFQATT, CDR2 SNEGSKA (reference sequence). With 1 base clipped from V and 8 bases from J, the junction kept 11 bases outside the gene matches. The CDR3 is 16 residues long. CDR3 region: CSARAGPSGSIYEQFF. The CDR3, as DNA: TGCAGTGCTAGAGCAGGGCCTAGCGGGAGTATCTATGAGCAGTTCTTC.

This sequence joins TRBV4-3 and TRBJ2-1, with D uncertain. Germline V gene lookup returns CDR1 LGHNA and CDR2 YSLEER. There are 12 residues in the CDR3. V was cut by 0 bases and J by 12 bases, with 9 bases left in between. The CDR3 loop is CASSQDGESQFF. In DNA form, the CDR3 reads TGCGCCAGCAGCCAAGACGGCGAATCGCAGTTCTTC.

The chain uses TRBV10-3 and TRBJ2-3, with 7 bases fitting TRBD2. CDR1 and CDR2 from the germline V gene are ENHRY and SYGVKD. This CDR3 region has 14 residues. J was trimmed by 2 bases and V by 5 bases; bases with no gene match: 4. Here the CDR3 DNA reads TGTGCCATCAGTCTGAGCGGGGCCACAGATACGCAGTATTTT. It specifies CAISLSGATDTQYF.

This clonotype was detected only a few times. The chain links TRBV3-1 to TRBJ1-5; unclear D gene. V lost 1 base and J lost 7, with 5 bases in between. The CDR3 is 12 residues long. Germline V lookup: CDR1 LGHDT, CDR2 YNNKEL (reference sequence). The CDR3 loop reads CASSQAKQPQHF. The DNA for the CDR3 is TGTGCCAGCAGCCAAGCGAAACAGCCCCAGCATTTT.

The table lists this clonotype with a few counts. This chain joins TRBV27 and TRBJ1-2; D is unresolved. This CDR3 spans 15 amino acids. Deletions cut 0 bases from V and 4 bases from J, with 12 bases between. CDR1 is MNHEY and CDR2 is SMNVEV in the germline V gene (reference sequence). The CDR3 protein is CASSLSAYASYGYTF. The CDR3 bases are TGTGCCAGCAGTTTATCGGCCTACGCTAGCTATGGCTACACCTTC.

This clonotype was found a few times. The chain has TRBV24-1 and TRBJ2-1, with 12 bases identical to TRBD2. Germline lookup yields CDR1 KGHDR and CDR2 SFDVKD. V shed 3 bases, J shed 6 bases, and the junction held 5 bases outside the gene matches. CDR3 length: 16 residues. CDR3 sequence: CATSDATSGRFNEQFF. Here the CDR3 DNA reads TGTGCCACCAGTGATGCCACTAGCGGGAGGTTCAATGAGCAGTTCTTC.

Remarks on this clonotype: The junction differs from germline at one of its ends, possibly a read error. The gene calls are TRBV7-2 and TRBJ2-1, with D hard to call. The CDR3 length is 15 residues. Germline V gene sequence: CDR1 SGHTA, CDR2 FQGNSA. DNA for the CDR3: TGTGCCAGCAGCTTAGCTTTCGGATCCTACAATAAGCAGTTCTTC. Protein sequence: CASSLAFGSYNKQFF.

The table lists this clonotype with a few counts. The V gene is TRBV9, the J gene TRBJ1-1; weak D call: TRBD1 (6 bases). This CDR3 comprises 14 residues. V was clipped by 0 bases and J by 6 bases, with 12 bases between them. Germline V CDR1 and CDR2: SGDLS, YYNGEE. As DNA, the CDR3 is TGTGCCAGCAGCGTAGAGACAGGAGGCGCTGAAGCTTTCTTT. Amino acids: CASSVETGGAEAFF. The variable domain in full, completed from reference TRBV9 and TRBJ1-1, reads DSGVTQTPKHLITATGQRVTLRCSPRSGDLSVYWYQQSLDQGLQFLIQYYNGEERAKGNILERFSAQQFPDLHSELNLSSLELGDSALYFCASSVETGGAEAFFGQGTRLTVV.

The chain carries TRBV5-1 and TRBJ1-2; D is undetermined. CDR1 SGHRS and CDR2 YFSETQ come from the germline V gene. The V gene lost 4 bases and the J gene lost 3 bases, with 16 bases spanning the gap. This CDR3 comprises 15 residues. The CDR3 loop is CASSTGPVSDYGYTF. Here the CDR3 DNA reads TGCGCCAGCAGCACGGGCCCCGTATCGGACTATGGCTACACCTTC.

Turning to this clonotype: A much larger clonotype is one base distant, so this may be a read error. The V and J genes are TRBV29-1 and TRBJ2-5, with 8 bases aligning to TRBD1. The CDR3 is 13 residues long. V was pared by 7 bases and J by 11 bases, with 15 bases of the junction left unmatched. Per the germline V gene, CDR1 is SQVTM and CDR2 is ANQGSEA. The CDR3 sequence: CSGVLDRAYEQYF. In DNA form, the CDR3 reads TGCAGCGGTGTGTTGGACAGGGCTTATGAGCAGTACTTC.

This clonotype was picked up one time. The J gene is TRBJ2-6, the V gene TRBV6-5, with D possibly matching TRBD1 (6 bases). The V and J ends lost 5 bases and 4 bases respectively, with 15 bases between them. Germline assignment: CDR1 MNHEY and CDR2 SVGAGI. This CDR3 comprises 16 residues. Here the CDR3 DNA reads TGTGCCAGCAGTACCTACACAGGGCCAGGGGCCAACGTCCTGACTTTC. This sequence encodes CASSTYTGPGANVLTF.

The chain employs TRBV9 and TRBJ2-3, with no clear D. V was clipped by 1 base and J by 0 bases, with 9 bases between them. The germline CDR1 and CDR2 sequences are SGDLS and YYNGEE. The CDR3 totals 15 residues. For the CDR3, the DNA is TGTGCCAGCAGCGTACTCACAACTAGCACAGATACGCAGTATTTT. Protein sequence: CASSVLTTSTDTQYF.